These 22 T cell receptor beta chains were sequenced from one sample in a study of T cell changes during pregnancy in multiple sclerosis. Generated by immunoSEQ multiplex PCR, the TCRdb table keeps only in-frame clones and is missing some. Of around 85,000 clones listed, over 80% were seen once; the top ten hold roughly 3.5%. This sample comprised PBMCs, obtained in the first trimester of pregnancy. The source of these receptors is a female donor in good health, serving as a control in a pregnancy study. Some clones in this sample may be carry-over from other donors' samples.

The table lists this clone with a count of one. This chain uses TRBV2 with TRBJ1-2; TRBD1 agrees at 12 bases. The trim removed 6 bases at V and 3 bases at J, leaving 5 bases unmatched. CDR3 length: 15 residues. Germline V lookup: CDR1 SNHLY, CDR2 FYNNEI. CDR3 nucleotides: TGTGCCAGCAGCGGGACAGGGGGCCTCCACTATGGCTACACCTTC. It yields the protein CASSGTGGLHYGYTF.

This sequence joins TRBV7-2 and TRBJ2-2; possibly TRBD2 for D (6 bases). In germline, CDR1 is SGHTA, CDR2 FQGNSA. This CDR3 spans 16 amino acids. V shed 1 base and J shed 3 bases, with 12 bases lying between them. The CDR3, as DNA: TGTGCCAGCAGCTTAGTGCGCGGGACGGACACCGGGGAGCTGTTTTTT. It specifies CASSLVRGTDTGELFF.

This chain joins TRBV5-1 and TRBJ2-2; D is perhaps TRBD1 (6 bases). The germline gives CDR1 SGHRS, CDR2 YFSETQ. Between the trimmed V and J ends, which lost 4 bases and 4 bases, there was a span of 14 bases. The CDR3 spans 15 residues. The CDR3 reads CASSRMDSLTGELFF. Here the CDR3 DNA reads TGCGCCAGCAGCAGAATGGACAGTCTCACCGGGGAGCTGTTTTTT.

V is TRBV19 and J is TRBJ2-3, with 13 bases matching TRBD2. CDR3 size: 16 residues. V trimming: 6 bases; J trimming: 2 bases; junction bases outside the gene matches: 5. The germline gives CDR1 LNHDA, CDR2 SQIVND (reference sequence). CDR3 DNA: TGTGCCAGTAGCAAGACTAGCGGGGGGTACACAGATACGCAGTATTTT. Translating gives CASSKTSGGYTDTQYF.

The rearrangement uses TRBV7-9 and TRBJ1-4, with D unclear. CDR1 and CDR2 from the germline V gene are SEHNR and FQNEAQ (reference sequence). V dropped 0 bases and J dropped 0 bases, with 11 bases sitting between them. This CDR3 is 17 amino acids long. CDR3: CASSLAPGHATNEKLFF. CDR3 DNA: TGTGCCAGCAGCTTAGCTCCCGGTCATGCAACTAATGAAAAACTGTTTTTT.

This chain links TRBV5-3 with TRBJ2-5; TRBD2 aligns across 8 bases. TRBV5-3 is an open reading frame, and its role is uncertain. The CDR3 contains 16 residues. The trim removed 5 bases at V and 4 bases at J, leaving 13 bases unmatched. CDR3 DNA: TGTGCCAGAAGTAGAAATCGCGGGGGGCCCCGAGAGACCCAGTACTTC. Translation: CARSRNRGGPRETQYF.

V usage is TRBV4-2 and J usage is TRBJ1-2; TRBD1 aligns across 7 bases. The CDR3 consists of 16 residues. The germline V gene has CDR1 LGHNA and CDR2 YNFKEQ. V was pared by 4 bases and J by 2 bases, with 10 bases of the junction left unmatched. The CDR3 DNA sequence: TGTGCCAGCAGCCTAGGACAGGTTCCTTCGAACTATGGCTACACCTTC. It translates to CASSLGQVPSNYGYTF.

This sequence joins TRBV4-1 and TRBJ1-1, with a weak D call TRBD1 (6 bases). Germline CDR1 and CDR2: MGHRA and YSYEKL. Between the trimmed V and J ends, which lost 3 bases and 11 bases, there was a span of 13 bases. CDR3 length equals 12 residues. CDR3 residues: CASSQTRGKAFF. The CDR3 nucleotides read TGCGCCAGCAGCCAGACCAGGGGAAAGGCTTTCTTT.

J is TRBJ2-1 and V is TRBV5-1, with D possibly matching TRBD1 (6 bases). Germline assignment: CDR1 SGHRS and CDR2 YFSETQ. Trimming left V 2 bases short and J 2 bases short, with 11 bases between. The CDR3 runs 15 residues. This CDR3 reads CASSLDRPTYNEQFF. The CDR3, as DNA: TGCGCCAGCAGCTTAGACAGGCCAACCTACAATGAGCAGTTCTTC.

This sequence joins TRBV18 and TRBJ1-2, with TRBD1 matching over 7 bases. The CDR3 sequence is 16 residues long. Germline V gene lookup returns CDR1 KGHSH and CDR2 LQKENI. V shed 6 bases, J shed 1 base, and the junction held 11 bases outside the gene matches. The CDR3 sequence is CASSPLSGQSNYGYTF. The CDR3 DNA follows: TGTGCCAGCTCTCCTTTATCGGGACAGAGTAACTATGGCTACACCTTC.

The genes are TRBV6-1 and TRBJ1-2; D not resolved. The germline CDR1 and CDR2 sequences are MNHNS and SASEGT. V lost 8 bases and J 4 bases, leaving 14 bases between the germline ends. The CDR3 loop spans 13 amino acids. CDR3 nucleotide sequence: TGTGCCAGCCGGGAGACGCGGAGCTATGGCTACACCTTC. Translating it yields CASRETRSYGYTF.

The chain is built from TRBV27 and TRBJ2-7, with 11 bases fitting TRBD2. V gave up 3 bases and J gave up 11 bases; unmatched junction bases: 9. This CDR3 is built from 14 residues. The germline gives CDR1 MNHEY, CDR2 SMNVEV (reference sequence). CDR3 protein: CASSFRSSGGKEYF. The CDR3 coding sequence is TGTGCCAGCAGTTTTCGATCTAGCGGGGGGAAAGAGTACTTC.

The chain is built from TRBV27 and TRBJ2-3, with 12 nucleotides matching TRBD2. Losses at the gene ends were 0 bases for V and 6 bases for J; bases not matched to a gene: 10. Germline V gene sequence: CDR1 MNHEY, CDR2 SMNVEV (reference sequence). This CDR3 region has 18 residues. CDR3 nucleotides: TGTGCCAGCAGTTTATCGGGTCGGCTAGCGGGAGGGCCGGATACGCAGTATTTT. This encodes CASSLSGRLAGGPDTQYF.

The rearrangement uses TRBV6-6 and TRBJ1-2; weak D call: TRBD1 (6 bases). The CDR3 runs 15 residues. The V end was cut by 0 bases, the J end by 4 bases, with 12 bases between. CDR1 is MNHNY, CDR2 SVGAGI, per germline (reference sequence). The CDR3: CASSYSRGAGYGYTF. DNA for the CDR3: TGTGCCAGCAGTTACTCGCGGGGGGCCGGCTATGGCTACACCTTC.

This rearrangement joins TRBV15 to TRBJ2-1, with 11 bases lining up with TRBD2. The germline CDR1 and CDR2 sequences are LNHNV and YYDKDF (reference sequence). The CDR3 has 14 amino acids. Losses at the gene ends were 4 bases for V and 11 bases for J; bases not matched to a gene: 7. CDR3 protein: CATSTRLAGSQQFF. As DNA, the CDR3 is TGTGCCACCAGCACCAGACTAGCGGGATCCCAGCAGTTCTTC.

In this sample, this clone turned up a few times. The rearrangement uses TRBV4-2 and TRBJ1-1; 8 nucleotides line up with TRBD1. Trimming took 0 bases from V and 5 from J; bases not matched to a gene: 5. CDR1 is LGHNA and CDR2 is YNFKEQ in the germline V gene. CDR3 size: 15 residues. The CDR3 loop is CASSQDDGQGTEAFF. The CDR3, as DNA: TGTGCCAGCAGCCAAGATGACGGACAGGGTACTGAAGCTTTCTTT.

The chain joins TRBV4-3 to TRBJ2-2; D is perhaps TRBD1 (6 bases). CDR1 and CDR2 from the germline V gene are LGHNA and YSLEER. Between the trimmed V and J ends, which lost 4 bases and 5 bases, there was a span of 20 bases. There are 17 residues in the CDR3. The CDR3 sequence is CASSPSRAGARTGELFF. Written as DNA, the CDR3 is TGCGCCAGCAGCCCCTCCAGAGCAGGGGCTCGAACCGGGGAGCTGTTTTTT.

The V and J genes are TRBV7-2 and TRBJ2-5; TRBD2 matches at 8 bases. Unmatched junction bases numbered 6, after V lost 3 bases and J lost 0 bases. The germline gives CDR1 SGHTA, CDR2 FQGNSA. The CDR3 loop spans 16 amino acids. CDR3 sequence (DNA): TGTGCCAGCAGCTTCCAAGCGGGGGCATACCAAGAGACCCAGTACTTC. Amino acid sequence: CASSFQAGAYQETQYF.

This chain connects TRBV4-1 to TRBJ1-4; D uncertain. Looked up from germline, CDR1 is MGHRA and CDR2 is YSYEKL. V was pared by 2 bases and J by 3 bases, with 13 bases between. The CDR3 consists of 16 residues. CDR3 amino acids: CASSQLLTAPNEKLFF. DNA for the CDR3: TGCGCCAGCAGCCAACTACTCACAGCTCCTAATGAAAAACTGTTTTTT.

The genes are TRBV30 and TRBJ1-5; no clear D gene. Germline assignment: CDR1 GTSNPN and CDR2 SVGIG (reference sequence). The CDR3 is 13 residues long. V gave up 5 bases and J gave up 7 bases, with 15 bases separating them. CDR3 sequence (DNA): TGTGCCTGGGGACTCACGGCCAGACAGCCCCAGCATTTT. Protein product: CAWGLTARQPQHF.

The genes are TRBV28 and TRBJ2-3; D possibly corresponds to TRBD2 (5 bases). Germline V CDR1 and CDR2: MDHEN, SYDVKM. Trimming took off 6 bases at V and 6 bases at J, with 16 bases between the two ends. This CDR3 is 14 amino acids long. Written as DNA, the CDR3 is TGTGCCAGCAGCACTACCATGAGGGTGGATACGCAGTATTTT. Translation: CASSTTMRVDTQYF.

This rearrangement joins TRBV10-3 to TRBJ1-5, with a tentative D call TRBD1 (6 bases). Looked up from germline, CDR1 is ENHRY and CDR2 is SYGVKD. This CDR3 is 14 amino acids long. The germline V and J ends were trimmed by 2 bases and 7 bases, with 12 bases remaining between them. The CDR3 loop is CAISEVGGGQPQHF. The CDR3 nucleotides read TGTGCCATCAGTGAGGTAGGGGGTGGGCAGCCCCAGCATTTT.